This T cell receptor beta chain was retrieved from a study of spatial heterogeneity in lung cancer. As for the study in general: A consistent excess of beta-chain over alpha-chain sequences was detected. On average, each unique TCR and UMI combination appeared more than ten times in raw reads.

From germline, CDR1 is MNHNS and CDR2 SASEGT. This CDR3 contains 12 residues. Trimming pared 6 bases from V and 6 bases from J, leaving 9 bases between. On each TCR cDNA molecule, a unique molecular identifier was present. MiXCR was run by TCRdb on the 5' RACE reads, yielding one entry per CDR3 protein. Of 60,000 to 80,000 distinct CDR3 sequences listed, roughly 14% were seen once; the top ten hold 6.5% to 8.5%. Regarding time point: sample taken at primary tumor resection. The authors sequenced whole RNA from tumor, nontumor lung or frozen PBMC without sorting. The donors, fewer than 90 patients with untreated early-stage non-small cell lung cancer, provided the samples.

This receptor was identified in a male donor with early-stage non-small cell lung cancer. The chain links TRBV6-1 to TRBJ1-5; D call uncertain. Material: PBMCs, obtained at surgery. This CDR3 is CASREGSQPQHF. The CDR3 nucleotides read TGTGCCAGCAGGGAGGGAAGTCAGCCCCAGCATTTT.